One and the same sample provided the 31 T cell receptor beta chains below, sequenced in a study of blood T cell repertoires in COVID-19. Data came from immunoSEQ multiplex PCR; TCRdb stores just in-frame clones and leaves some out. The sample gives 150,000 to 170,000 clones, about 80% of which show up once; about 7.2% is in the top ten. Sequenced sample: PBMCs or T cells enriched from blood (not recorded which). The receptors originated from a man aged 45-60 years who had recovered from COVID-19.

The V and J genes are TRBV7-8 and TRBJ2-5; D ambiguous. Germline-derived CDR1 and CDR2 are SGHVS and FQNEAQ. The CDR3 runs to 12 residues. The V and J ends lost 1 base and 5 bases respectively, with 5 bases between them. The CDR3 reads CASSLVLETQYF. CDR3 sequence (DNA): TGTGCCAGCAGCTTAGTCCTGGAGACCCAGTACTTC.

This clone was observed a single time. The chain links TRBV27 to TRBJ1-5, with D unclear. Trimming pared 5 bases from V and 6 bases from J, leaving 14 bases between. Germline V gene lookup returns CDR1 MNHEY and CDR2 SMNVEV (reference sequence). The CDR3 contains 14 residues. The chain's CDR3 is CASSLALRGQPQHF. DNA for the CDR3: TGTGCCAGCAGTCTGGCTCTCCGGGGTCAGCCCCAGCATTTT.

V gene TRBV19 combines with J gene TRBJ1-2; TRBD1 matches 8 bases. Trimming at V came to 3 bases and at J to 7 bases, leaving 13 bases not matched to a gene. This CDR3 has 16 amino acids. Per germline, CDR1 LNHDA and CDR2 SQIVND (reference sequence). The CDR3 reads CASSILSGTGGGGYTF. CDR3 DNA: TGTGCCAGTAGTATTCTTTCCGGGACAGGAGGTGGTGGCTACACCTTC.

The rearrangement links TRBV7-3 to TRBJ2-3; TRBD1 is a possible D gene (6 bases). This CDR3 has 13 residues. With 2 bases removed from V and 7 bases from J, the gap between germline ends came to 10 bases. Germline V gives CDR1 SGHTA, CDR2 FQGTGA. The CDR3 DNA is TGTGCCAGCAGCTTATTCCAGGGGAATACGCAGTATTTT. Translating it yields CASSLFQGNTQYF.

The genes are TRBV21-1 and TRBJ1-3. TRBV21-1 constitutes a pseudogene. This CDR3 contains 17 residues. The CDR3 nucleotides are TGTGCCAGCAGCAAAAACGGGAGGGACAGTGGGGGAAACACCATATATTTT. Its translation is CASSKNGRDSGGNTIYF.

The genes are TRBV7-2 and TRBJ1-2; D perhaps matches TRBD1 (6 bases). In germline, CDR1 is SGHTA, CDR2 FQGNSA. V dropped 1 base and J dropped 4 bases, with 13 bases sitting between them. There are 15 residues in the CDR3. This chain's CDR3 is CASSLESGVGYGYTF. CDR3 DNA sequence: TGTGCCAGCAGCTTAGAATCAGGGGTCGGCTATGGCTACACCTTC.

The chain uses TRBV18 and TRBJ1-2, with D possibly TRBD1 on 5 matching bases. The germline CDR1 and CDR2 sequences are KGHSH and LQKENI. V was cut by 5 bases and J by 8 bases, with 15 bases left in between. The CDR3 spans 13 residues. The CDR3 reads CASSADRRSGYTF. The CDR3 nucleotides read TGTGCCAGCTCAGCAGACAGACGATCGGGCTACACCTTC.

The chain joins TRBV11-3 to TRBJ1-2; the match to TRBD1 covers 9 bases. The CDR3 consists of 14 residues. The ends lost 4 bases at V and 5 bases at J; junction bases unmatched: 5. Germline V gives CDR1 SGHNT, CDR2 YENEEA. The CDR3 loop is CASSSEDRGYGYTF. In DNA form, the CDR3 reads TGTGCCAGCAGCTCGGAGGACAGGGGATATGGCTACACCTTC.

The J gene is TRBJ1-1, the V gene TRBV9, with D possibly TRBD1 on 6 matching bases. Trimming removed 4 bases from V and 6 bases from J, with 19 bases in between. This CDR3 has 15 residues. Germline V CDR1 and CDR2: SGDLS, YYNGEE. The CDR3 here is CASSPSAQGRPEAFF. Here the CDR3 DNA reads TGTGCCAGCAGCCCCTCCGCACAGGGACGTCCTGAAGCTTTCTTT.

The chain is built from TRBV7-8 and TRBJ1-2; 8 bases are shared with TRBD1. The V gene end was trimmed by 1 base and the J gene end by 5 bases; junction bases not matched to a gene: 9. The V gene's germline CDR1 is SGHVS and CDR2 FQNEAQ. The CDR3 loop spans 16 amino acids. The CDR3 nucleotides are TGTGCCAGCAGCTTAGTGACCCCGGGACAGGCATATGGCTACACCTTC. It codes for CASSLVTPGQAYGYTF.

The chain employs TRBV2 and TRBJ1-1; tentatively, D is TRBD1 (6 bases). CDR1 and CDR2 from the germline V gene are SNHLY and FYNNEI. The CDR3 length is 15 residues. Trimming stripped 3 bases from V and 0 bases from J, with 11 bases between. In DNA, the CDR3 is TGTGCCAGCAGTGAGAACAGGGCGATGAACACTGAAGCTTTCTTT. Protein product: CASSENRAMNTEAFF. The complete variable domain, with remaining parts taken from reference TRBV2 and TRBJ1-1, reads EPEVTQTPSHQVTQMGQEVILRCVPISNHLYFYWYRQILGQKVEFLVSFYNNEISEKSEIFDDQFSVERPDGSNFTLKIRSTKLEDSAMYFCASSENRAMNTEAFFGQGTRLTVV.

The chain recombines TRBV4-3 with TRBJ2-7; 8 nucleotides agree with TRBD2. V trimming: 6 bases; J trimming: 3 bases; junction bases outside the gene matches: 7. This CDR3 region has 14 residues. The germline V gene has CDR1 LGHNA and CDR2 YSLEER. The CDR3 sequence is CASSKRRGDYEQYF. In DNA form, the CDR3 reads TGCGCCAGCAGTAAGAGGCGGGGGGACTACGAGCAGTACTTC.

CDR3 sequence (DNA): TGCGCCAGCAGCGTAAGCGGTCAAGAGACCCAGTACTTC. Amino acid sequence: CASSVSGQETQYF. The chain employs TRBV5-1 and TRBJ2-5, with D possibly being TRBD2 (5 bases). The germline V and J ends were trimmed by 4 bases and 2 bases, with 9 bases remaining between them. The CDR3 contains 13 residues. CDR1 and CDR2 (germline): SGHRS, YFSETQ.

The chain combines TRBV5-6 with TRBJ1-2; D is undetermined. The CDR3 runs to 16 residues. Germline V lookup: CDR1 SGHDT, CDR2 YYEEEE. Trimming cost V 2 bases and J 3 bases, with 17 bases left between them. Written as DNA, the CDR3 is TGTGCCAGCAGCTTAAATGCCGCGGGCACCTACTATGGCTACACCTTC. This gives the protein CASSLNAAGTYYGYTF.

The chain recombines TRBV4-1 with TRBJ1-1; TRBD1 is a possible D gene (5 bases). The CDR3 has 16 amino acids. Looked up from germline, CDR1 is MGHRA and CDR2 is YSYEKL. The V end was cut by 5 bases, the J end by 0 bases, with 16 bases between. Here the CDR3 DNA reads TGCGCCAGCAGCTTAACCCGGGCGACAGTGAACACTGAAGCTTTCTTT. Translation: CASSLTRATVNTEAFF.

This clone was observed once. The chain combines TRBV20-1 with TRBJ2-1; 11 positions match TRBD2. Germline V gene sequence: CDR1 DFQATT, CDR2 SNEGSKA (reference sequence). V dropped 3 bases and J dropped 3; count of bases not matched to a gene: 4. The length of the CDR3 is 15 residues. The CDR3 loop reads CSASFSGGGYNEQFF. Here the CDR3 DNA reads TGCAGTGCTAGTTTTAGCGGGGGGGGCTACAATGAGCAGTTCTTC.

The rearrangement uses TRBV7-3 and TRBJ1-2, with 8 bases aligning to TRBD1. Trimming at V came to 4 bases and at J to 3 bases, leaving 1 base not matched to a gene. Germline CDR1 reads SGHTA; CDR2 reads FQGTGA. This CDR3 contains 13 residues. The CDR3 DNA sequence: TGTGCCAGCAGCTCGGGACAGGACTATGGCTACACCTTC. Translated, it gives CASSSGQDYGYTF.

This sequence joins TRBV7-2 and TRBJ1-3; 8 bases are shared with TRBD1. V lost 1 base, J lost 8 bases, and 4 bases stayed unmatched. CDR1 is SGHTA and CDR2 is FQGNSA in the germline V gene. CDR3 length equals 14 residues. CDR3 protein: CASSLGQGWDTIYF. Written as DNA, the CDR3 is TGTGCCAGCAGCTTAGGACAGGGGTGGGACACCATATATTTT.

The rearrangement links TRBV24-1 to TRBJ2-1, with unresolved D. Germline CDR1 and CDR2: KGHDR and SFDVKD. V was pared by 2 bases and J by 5 bases, with 3 bases between. The CDR3 has 12 residues. CDR3 sequence (DNA): TGTGCCACCAGTGATTACAACAATGAGCAGTTCTTC. It encodes CATSDYNNEQFF.

The chain carries TRBV6-1 and TRBJ1-4; D ambiguous. Per germline, CDR1 MNHNS and CDR2 SASEGT. Trimming left V 2 bases short and J 0 bases short, with 7 bases between. This CDR3 is 15 amino acids long. CDR3 residues: CASSERLSTNEKLFF. The CDR3 bases are TGTGCCAGCAGTGAACGTCTTTCAACTAATGAAAAACTGTTTTTT.

This sequence joins TRBV7-9 and TRBJ2-3, with D tentatively TRBD2 (6 bases). V lost 9 bases and J 1 base, leaving 14 bases between the germline ends. The germline V gene has CDR1 SEHNR and CDR2 FQNEAQ (reference sequence). CDR3 length: 14 amino acids. The CDR3 DNA is TGTGCCAGTAGACCGGGGGTCCGCACAGATACGCAGTATTTT. Protein: CASRPGVRTDTQYF.

The chain links TRBV2 to TRBJ1-4, with D possibly matching TRBD1 (5 bases). The CDR3 is 16 residues long. Germline-derived CDR1 and CDR2 are SNHLY and FYNNEI. The V end lost 6 bases, the J end lost 1 base, and 15 bases lay between the germline ends. CDR3 protein: CASRDGQGRTNEKLFF. The DNA for the CDR3 is TGTGCCAGCAGAGACGGACAAGGGCGAACTAATGAAAAACTGTTTTTT.

The rearrangement joins TRBV10-3 to TRBJ1-2, with a possible D match to TRBD1 (5 bases). The CDR3 is 13 amino acids. V was clipped by 4 bases and J by 4 bases, with 10 bases between them. Germline V gene sequence: CDR1 ENHRY, CDR2 SYGVKD. The CDR3 reads CAISGQGGYGYTF. The CDR3 nucleotides read TGTGCCATCAGTGGTCAGGGTGGCTATGGCTACACCTTC.

The chain has TRBV11-2 and TRBJ1-2; D is ambiguous. The CDR3 sequence is 13 residues long. V was clipped by 0 bases and J by 3 bases, with 5 bases between them. Germline V gene sequence: CDR1 SGHAT, CDR2 FQNNGV. The CDR3 nucleotides read TGTGCCAGCAGCTTAGATATAGACTATGGCTACACCTTC. Translation gives CASSLDIDYGYTF.

The chain has TRBV4-1 and TRBJ2-3, with 12 positions matching TRBD1. CDR1 is MGHRA and CDR2 is YSYEKL in the germline V gene. J gave up 4 bases and V 4 bases, and 3 bases lay outside the gene matches. The CDR3 totals 15 residues. The CDR3 region has the DNA TGCGCCAGCAGCCCGGGACAGGGGGCGTCAGATACGCAGTATTTT. Translation gives CASSPGQGASDTQYF.

This clone has only one observation. The J gene is TRBJ1-5, the V gene TRBV28, with TRBD1 identical over 8 bases. The trim removed 7 bases at V and 4 bases at J, leaving 6 bases unmatched. CDR3 length: 14 residues. Looked up from germline, CDR1 is MDHEN and CDR2 is SYDVKM. For the CDR3, the DNA is TGTGCCAGCAATGACCAGGGGGCTAATCAGCCCCAGCATTTT. Translated: CASNDQGANQPQHF.

The J gene is TRBJ1-5, the V gene TRBV19; D unresolved. This CDR3 is 15 amino acids long. V was clipped by 7 bases and J by 2 bases, with 15 bases between them. Germline loops: CDR1 LNHDA, CDR2 SQIVND (reference sequence). The CDR3 DNA reads as TGTGCCAGTACCCCCCCCTGGGGAGGCAATCAGCCCCAGCATTTT. Translated, it gives CASTPPWGGNQPQHF.

The chain uses TRBV5-1 and TRBJ2-1; possibly TRBD1 for D (5 bases). This CDR3 has 13 residues. V lost 4 bases and J 12 bases, leaving 17 bases between the germline ends. CDR1 SGHRS and CDR2 YFSETQ come from the germline V gene. CDR3 loop: CASSGAPDKAQFF. The CDR3 bases are TGCGCCAGCAGCGGAGCGCCGGACAAGGCGCAGTTCTTC.

J is TRBJ1-2 and V is TRBV4-2, with D possibly TRBD1 on 5 matching bases. This CDR3 region has 15 residues. The germline V gene has CDR1 LGHNA and CDR2 YNFKEQ. The germline V and J ends were trimmed by 2 bases and 6 bases, with 16 bases remaining between them. CDR3: CASSQYSTKGDGYTF. The CDR3 nucleotides are TGTGCCAGCAGCCAATACTCCACGAAAGGGGATGGCTACACCTTC.

V and J are TRBV3-1 (or the pseudogene TRBV3-2) and TRBJ2-2; D remains unclear. Between the trimmed V and J ends, which lost 4 bases and 2 bases, there was a span of 11 bases. CDR3 length equals 15 residues. In germline, CDR1 is LGHDT, CDR2 YNNKEL (reference sequence). The CDR3 DNA is TGTGCCAGCAGCCCCCGGGTCCTAAACACCGGGGAGCTGTTTTTT. It translates to CASSPRVLNTGELFF.

Written as DNA, the CDR3 is TGTGCCAGCAGCTTCCGACAGGGGGGCAACGAGCAGTACTTC. Its protein is CASSFRQGGNEQYF. V is TRBV11-2 and J is TRBJ2-7, with 9 nucleotides matching TRBD1. V was pared by 3 bases and J by 5 bases, with 5 bases of the junction left unmatched. The CDR3 consists of 14 residues. The germline V gene has CDR1 SGHAT and CDR2 FQNNGV.